Described below is a single T cell receptor (beta chain) sequence and its context. Its target is unknown. Trimming took 6 bases from V and 6 from J; bases not matched to a gene: 12. The CDR3 runs to 16 residues. From germline, CDR1 is MNHEY and CDR2 SMNVEV (reference sequence). Preparation of the TCRbeta library used unique molecular identifiers. TCRdb reprocessed the PCR reads via MiXCR and lists one record per CDR3 protein. The sample lists 100,000 to 130,000 distinct CDR3 sequences, approximately 6.4% occurring once. The data were obtained in a study of T-cell reconstitution after alpha-beta-depleted transplantation in children. Findings of the study overall: As was reported, about two months after transplant, alpha-beta T cells came from several hundred expanded graft clones. At the one-year point after transplant, T-cell counts and TCRbeta diversity were found to come mostly from T cells that had been newly produced.

The source was PBMCs, mostly from graft donor cells, collected 360 days after TCRalphabeta/CD19-depleted stem cell transplant. The V and J genes are TRBV27 and TRBJ2-2, with TRBD2 matching over 8 bases. The sequence came from a male patient between 2 and 10 years old who had a stem cell transplant for acute lymphoblastic leukemia, so the T cells may come from the graft donor. The CDR3 reads CASSWGLERPSGELFF. In DNA, the CDR3 is TGTGCCAGCAGCTGGGGACTAGAGCGGCCCTCCGGGGAGCTGTTTTTT.